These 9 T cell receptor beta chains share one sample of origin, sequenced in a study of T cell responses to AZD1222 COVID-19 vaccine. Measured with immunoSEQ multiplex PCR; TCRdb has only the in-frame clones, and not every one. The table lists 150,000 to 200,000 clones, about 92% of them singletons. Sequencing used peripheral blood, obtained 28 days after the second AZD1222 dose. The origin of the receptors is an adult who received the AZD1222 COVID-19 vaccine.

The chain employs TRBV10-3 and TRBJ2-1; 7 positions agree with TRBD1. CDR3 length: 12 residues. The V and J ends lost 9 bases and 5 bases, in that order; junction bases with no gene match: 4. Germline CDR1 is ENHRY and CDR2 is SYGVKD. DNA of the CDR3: TGTGCCATTAAGGACAGGAACAATGAGCAGTTCTTC. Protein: CAIKDRNNEQFF.

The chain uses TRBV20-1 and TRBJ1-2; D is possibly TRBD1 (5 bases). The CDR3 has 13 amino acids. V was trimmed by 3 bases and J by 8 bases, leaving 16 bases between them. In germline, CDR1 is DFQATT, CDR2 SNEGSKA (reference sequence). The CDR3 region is CSASGPEGKGYTF. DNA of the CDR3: TGCAGTGCTAGTGGGCCCGAGGGGAAGGGCTACACCTTC.

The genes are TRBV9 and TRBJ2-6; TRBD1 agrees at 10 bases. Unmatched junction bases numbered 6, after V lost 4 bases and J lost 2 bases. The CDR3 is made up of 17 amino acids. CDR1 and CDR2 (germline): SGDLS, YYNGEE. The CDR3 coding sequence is TGTGCCAGCAGCCCCAGGGGGACAGGGGCTGGGGCCAACGTCCTGACTTTC. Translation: CASSPRGTGAGANVLTF.

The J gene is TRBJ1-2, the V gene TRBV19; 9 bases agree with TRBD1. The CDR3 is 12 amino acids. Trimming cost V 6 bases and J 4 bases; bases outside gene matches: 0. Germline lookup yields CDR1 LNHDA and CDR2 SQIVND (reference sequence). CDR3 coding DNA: TGTGCCAGTAGGACAGGGGGCTATGGCTACACCTTC. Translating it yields CASRTGGYGYTF.

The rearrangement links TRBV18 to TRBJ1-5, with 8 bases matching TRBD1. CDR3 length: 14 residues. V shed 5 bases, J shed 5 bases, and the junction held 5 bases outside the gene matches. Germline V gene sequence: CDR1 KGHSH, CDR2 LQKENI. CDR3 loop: CASSRQGLDQPQHF. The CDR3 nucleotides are TGTGCCAGCTCAAGACAGGGGCTAGATCAGCCCCAGCATTTT.

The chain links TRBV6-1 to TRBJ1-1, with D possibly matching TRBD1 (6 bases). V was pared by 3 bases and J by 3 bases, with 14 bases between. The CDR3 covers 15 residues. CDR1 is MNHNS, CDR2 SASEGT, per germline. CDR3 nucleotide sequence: TGTGCCAGCAGTGACGAAGGGGGGAGGGACACTGAAGCTTTCTTT. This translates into CASSDEGGRDTEAFF.

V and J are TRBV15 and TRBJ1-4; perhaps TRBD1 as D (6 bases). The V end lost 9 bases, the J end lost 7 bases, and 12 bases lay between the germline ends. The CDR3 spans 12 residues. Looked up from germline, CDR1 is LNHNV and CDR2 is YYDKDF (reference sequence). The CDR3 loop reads CATWTETEKLFF. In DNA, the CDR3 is TGTGCCACGTGGACAGAAACTGAAAAACTGTTTTTT.

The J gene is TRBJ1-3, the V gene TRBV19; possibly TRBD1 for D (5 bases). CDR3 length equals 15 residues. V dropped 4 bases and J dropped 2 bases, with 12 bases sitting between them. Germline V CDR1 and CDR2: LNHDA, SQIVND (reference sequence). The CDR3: CASSTRDQAGNTIYF. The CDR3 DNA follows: TGTGCCAGTAGTACCCGGGACCAGGCTGGAAACACCATATATTTT.

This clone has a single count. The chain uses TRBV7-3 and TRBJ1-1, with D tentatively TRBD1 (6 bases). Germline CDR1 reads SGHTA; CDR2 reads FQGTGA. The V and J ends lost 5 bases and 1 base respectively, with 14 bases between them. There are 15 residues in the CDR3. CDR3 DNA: TGTGCCAGCAGCGTAAGGGGGGGCAGGAACACTGAAGCTTTCTTT. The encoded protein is CASSVRGGRNTEAFF.